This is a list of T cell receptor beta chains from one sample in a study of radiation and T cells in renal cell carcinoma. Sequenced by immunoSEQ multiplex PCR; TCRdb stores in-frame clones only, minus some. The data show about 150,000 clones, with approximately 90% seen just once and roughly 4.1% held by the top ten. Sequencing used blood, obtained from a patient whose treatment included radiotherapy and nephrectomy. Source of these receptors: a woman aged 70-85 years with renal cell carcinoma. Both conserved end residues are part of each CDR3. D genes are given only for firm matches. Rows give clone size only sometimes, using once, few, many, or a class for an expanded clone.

CDR3 DNA: TGTGCCAGCAGTGTCAGCGGGTCCACGTACCAAGAGACCCAGTACTTC
CDR3 protein: CASSVSGSTYQETQYF
J gene: TRBJ2-5
D gene: -
V gene: TRBV2
clone size: -

CDR3 DNA: TGTGCCAGTAGCAATCCGGGACCGGCTCTATGGGGCTACACCTTC
CDR3 protein: CASSNPGPALWGYTF
J gene: TRBJ1-2
D gene: -
V gene: TRBV19
clone size: -

CDR3 DNA: TGTGCCAGCAGCCTCCGGACAGGGGGCGACGAGCAGTACTTC
CDR3 protein: CASSLRTGGDEQYF
J gene: TRBJ2-7
D gene: TRBD1
V gene: TRBV14
clone size: -

CDR3 DNA: TGTGCCAGCAGCATCCTCTCAACTAGCGGCGACACAGATACGCAGTATTTT
CDR3 protein: CASSILSTSGDTDTQYF
J gene: TRBJ2-3
D gene: TRBD2
V gene: TRBV7-9
clone size: -

CDR3 DNA: TGTGCCTGGAGACCCGGGACTAGCGGGGCCGGACAGTTCTTC
CDR3 protein: CAWRPGTSGAGQFF
J gene: TRBJ2-1
D gene: TRBD2
V gene: TRBV30
clone size: -

CDR3 DNA: TGTGCCTGGAGTGTACCATCTGGCCTTTCGGATGGTCCCCAGCATTTT
CDR3 protein: CAWSVPSGLSDGPQHF
J gene: TRBJ1-5
D gene: -
V gene: TRBV30
clone size: -

CDR3 DNA: TGTGCCTGGAGTGGGCAGGAAAATCAGCCCCAGCATTTT
CDR3 protein: CAWSGQENQPQHF
J gene: TRBJ1-5
D gene: -
V gene: TRBV30
clone size: -

CDR3 DNA: TGTGCCAGCAGTCCCTACCCCGGGACAAGTAATGAAGCTTTCTTT
CDR3 protein: CASSPYPGTSNEAFF
J gene: TRBJ1-1
D gene: -
V gene: TRBV28
clone size: -

CDR3 DNA: TGTGCCAGCAGCCAGCAGGGCGTAGCGGGGCCTTACGAGCAGTACTTC
CDR3 protein: CASSQQGVAGPYEQYF
J gene: TRBJ2-7
D gene: TRBD2
V gene: TRBV13
clone size: -

CDR3 DNA: TGTGCCAGCAGCGGGTGGGCAGGGAAAAGTGTACGGGGCTACACCTTC
CDR3 protein: CASSGWAGKSVRGYTF
J gene: TRBJ1-2
D gene: -
V gene: TRBV5-4
clone size: -

CDR3 DNA: TGCGCCAGCAGCCAAGATTATAGGACAGGGGGCTATGGCTACACCTTC
CDR3 protein: CASSQDYRTGGYGYTF
J gene: TRBJ1-2
D gene: TRBD1
V gene: TRBV4-3
clone size: -

CDR3 DNA: TGTGCCAGCAGTTCGACCCCCTCCCGGACTGAAGCTTTCTTT
CDR3 protein: CASSSTPSRTEAFF
J gene: TRBJ1-1
D gene: -
V gene: TRBV6-5
clone size: -

CDR3 DNA: TGTGCCAGCAGCTTAAGAGGGAGTAGTACTGAAGCTTTCTTT
CDR3 protein: CASSLRGSSTEAFF
J gene: TRBJ1-1
D gene: -
V gene: TRBV7-9
clone size: few

CDR3 DNA: TGTGCCAGCATTTTGATAGCGGGGGGGCGAGAGACCCAGTACTTC
CDR3 protein: CASILIAGGRETQYF
J gene: TRBJ2-5
D gene: TRBD2
V gene: TRBV6-6
clone size: -

CDR3 DNA: TGTGCCAGCAGTCCCGCCTACGACACCGGGGAGCTGTTTTTT
CDR3 protein: CASSPAYDTGELFF
J gene: TRBJ2-2
D gene: -
V gene: TRBV5-4
clone size: -

CDR3 DNA: TGTGCCAGCTCACCACAACAGGGCAGCCCTGAGGACTATGGCTACACCTTC
CDR3 protein: CASSPQQGSPEDYGYTF
J gene: TRBJ1-2
D gene: -
V gene: TRBV18
clone size: -

CDR3 DNA: TGTGCCAGCAGCTTAGGGGCGGTTACCTACGAGCAGTACTTC
CDR3 protein: CASSLGAVTYEQYF
J gene: TRBJ2-7
D gene: -
V gene: TRBV7-9
clone size: -

CDR3 DNA: TGTGCCTGGAGTGTATCACGAGGGGGCGAGCAGTACTTC
CDR3 protein: CAWSVSRGGEQYF
J gene: TRBJ2-7
D gene: -
V gene: TRBV30
clone size: -

CDR3 DNA: TGCGCCAGCAGCTTGGGGACAGGGGAAGAGACCCAGTACTTC
CDR3 protein: CASSLGTGEETQYF
J gene: TRBJ2-5
D gene: TRBD1
V gene: TRBV5-1
clone size: -

CDR3 DNA: TGCAGCGGGACGACAGCGAACACTGAAGCTTTCTTT
CDR3 protein: CSGTTANTEAFF
J gene: TRBJ1-1
D gene: -
V gene: TRBV29-1
clone size: few

CDR3 DNA: TGTGCCAGCAGTTTTCAGGGGCCGGGAGGCTACACCTTC
CDR3 protein: CASSFQGPGGYTF
J gene: TRBJ1-2
D gene: -
V gene: TRBV28
clone size: -

CDR3 DNA: TGTGCCTGGGGGTGGATTGGAGGCGATCAGCCCCAGCATTTT
CDR3 protein: CAWGWIGGDQPQHF
J gene: TRBJ1-5
D gene: -
V gene: TRBV30
clone size: -

CDR3 DNA: TGCGCCAGCAGCCGGACGCTAACCTACGAGCAGTACTTC
CDR3 protein: CASSRTLTYEQYF
J gene: TRBJ2-7
D gene: -
V gene: TRBV5-1
clone size: -

CDR3 DNA: TGCGCCAGCAGCCAAGAGGGAAGGAGGAACGAGCAGTACTTC
CDR3 protein: CASSQEGRRNEQYF
J gene: TRBJ2-7
D gene: -
V gene: TRBV4-1
clone size: -

CDR3 DNA: TGTGCCAGTAGTTCGCAGGGGACTAACTATGGCTACACCTTC
CDR3 protein: CASSSQGTNYGYTF
J gene: TRBJ1-2
D gene: -
V gene: TRBV19
clone size: -

CDR3 DNA: TGTGCCAGTAGTATAGTAGGGTCCAACAATGAGCAGTTCTTC
CDR3 protein: CASSIVGSNNEQFF
J gene: TRBJ2-1
D gene: -
V gene: TRBV19
clone size: -